These T cell receptor beta chains were read from a single sample in a study of T cells in localized non-small cell lung cancer. Assay: immunoSEQ multiplex PCR; the TCRdb copy retains only in-frame clones and omits some. The table has over 30,000 clones, under 85% seen once; the top ten hold about 40%. The sequencing here drew on peripheral blood, taken before any cancer treatment. These receptors were obtained from a male donor aged 60 or older with stage II squamous cell lung carcinoma. CDR3s include the opening cysteine and the closing phenylalanine or tryptophan. Fields, in order: D gene, J gene, clone size, V gene, CDR3 protein, CDR3 DNA. The D gene is left open where the match is weak. Part of the rows lack a size; the others show once, few, many or a class for expanded clones.

d_call: NA; j_call: TRBJ1-1; clone_size: NA; v_call: TRBV5-4; cdr3_aa: CASSRTGNTEAFF; cdr3_nt: TGTGCCAGCAGCCGAACAGGCAACACTGAAGCTTTCTTT
d_call: NA; j_call: TRBJ2-1; clone_size: NA; v_call: TRBV29-1; cdr3_aa: CSVRDNNNEQFF; cdr3_nt: TGCAGCGTACGGGACAACAACAATGAGCAGTTCTTC
d_call: NA; j_call: TRBJ2-7; clone_size: NA; v_call: TRBV7-9; cdr3_aa: CASSNYHEQYF; cdr3_nt: TGTGCCAGCAGCAACTATCACGAGCAGTACTTC
d_call: NA; j_call: TRBJ2-7; clone_size: NA; v_call: TRBV15; cdr3_aa: CATSREGTPSYEQYF; cdr3_nt: TGTGCCACCAGCAGAGAGGGGACCCCCTCCTACGAGCAGTACTTC
d_call: TRBD2; j_call: TRBJ2-3; clone_size: once; v_call: TRBV7-9; cdr3_aa: CASSNSGGTDTQYF; cdr3_nt: TGTGCCAGCAGCAATAGCGGGGGTACAGATACGCAGTATTTT
d_call: NA; j_call: TRBJ2-3; clone_size: NA; v_call: TRBV28; cdr3_aa: CASNPTPDTQYF; cdr3_nt: TGTGCCAGCAACCCGACTCCAGATACGCAGTATTTT
d_call: NA; j_call: TRBJ1-2; clone_size: NA; v_call: TRBV5-5; cdr3_aa: CASSLGGNGDNYGYTF; cdr3_nt: TGTGCCAGCAGCCTAGGGGGAAATGGAGATAACTATGGCTACACCTTC
d_call: TRBD2; j_call: TRBJ2-1; clone_size: NA; v_call: TRBV5-6; cdr3_aa: CASSQGLAGGGIYNEQFF; cdr3_nt: TGTGCCAGCAGCCAGGGACTAGCGGGAGGGGGAATCTACAATGAGCAGTTCTTC
d_call: TRBD2; j_call: TRBJ2-1; clone_size: NA; v_call: TRBV7-2; cdr3_aa: CASSPRGVSGSSYNEQFF; cdr3_nt: TGTGCCAGCAGCCCGCGGGGGGTTAGCGGGAGCTCCTACAATGAGCAGTTCTTC
d_call: TRBD1; j_call: TRBJ2-6; clone_size: NA; v_call: TRBV29-1; cdr3_aa: CSARTGDSSGANVLTF; cdr3_nt: TGCAGCGCCCGGACAGGGGATTCCTCTGGGGCCAACGTCCTGACTTTC
d_call: TRBD1; j_call: TRBJ2-7; clone_size: NA; v_call: TRBV7-3; cdr3_aa: CASSLGPGTGGKQYF; cdr3_nt: TGTGCCAGCAGCTTAGGCCCCGGGACAGGGGGCAAGCAGTACTTC
d_call: TRBD1; j_call: TRBJ1-4; clone_size: NA; v_call: TRBV16; cdr3_aa: CASSRWTGGYEKLFF; cdr3_nt: TGTGCCAGCAGCCGGTGGACAGGCGGGTATGAAAAACTGTTTTTT
d_call: NA; j_call: TRBJ2-3; clone_size: NA; v_call: TRBV18; cdr3_aa: CASSPIGAGVRDTDTQYF; cdr3_nt: TGTGCCAGCTCACCGATAGGGGCCGGGGTAAGGGACACAGATACGCAGTATTTT
d_call: TRBD2; j_call: TRBJ2-7; clone_size: NA; v_call: TRBV6-1; cdr3_aa: CASSARGGAYEQYF; cdr3_nt: TGTGCCAGCAGTGCTCGCGGGGGGGCCTACGAGCAGTACTTC
d_call: NA; j_call: TRBJ2-6; clone_size: NA; v_call: TRBV7-8; cdr3_aa: CASSSTRAGANVLTF; cdr3_nt: TGTGCCAGCAGCTCGACCCGGGCTGGGGCCAACGTCCTGACTTTC
d_call: NA; j_call: TRBJ1-4; clone_size: NA; v_call: TRBV5-1; cdr3_aa: CASSVAGPNEKLFF; cdr3_nt: TGCGCCAGCAGCGTCGCGGGTCCTAATGAAAAACTGTTTTTT
d_call: NA; j_call: TRBJ1-3; clone_size: NA; v_call: TRBV7-9; cdr3_aa: CASSLWGDGNTIYF; cdr3_nt: TGTGCCAGCAGCCTATGGGGGGACGGAAACACCATATATTTT
d_call: NA; j_call: TRBJ1-2; clone_size: NA; v_call: TRBV30; cdr3_aa: CAWSDSSLRAALSYGYTF; cdr3_nt: TGTGCCTGGAGCGACTCTTCGCTCCGGGCAGCACTTAGCTATGGCTACACCTTC
d_call: NA; j_call: TRBJ2-5; clone_size: NA; v_call: TRBV5-4; cdr3_aa: CASSLRVVAYQETQYF; cdr3_nt: TGTGCCAGCAGCTTGAGAGTAGTGGCGTACCAAGAGACCCAGTACTTC
d_call: TRBD1; j_call: TRBJ2-5; clone_size: NA; v_call: TRBV28; cdr3_aa: CASSFSDRTYYQETQYF; cdr3_nt: TGTGCCAGCAGTTTTTCGGACAGGACCTACTATCAAGAGACCCAGTACTTC
d_call: TRBD1; j_call: TRBJ1-3; clone_size: NA; v_call: TRBV7-2; cdr3_aa: CASSSDRDRAGNTIYF; cdr3_nt: TGTGCCAGCAGCTCTGACCGGGACAGGGCTGGAAACACCATATATTTT
d_call: NA; j_call: TRBJ2-3; clone_size: few; v_call: TRBV9; cdr3_aa: CASSVRGIGTVATDTQYF; cdr3_nt: TGTGCCAGCAGCGTTAGGGGCATTGGGACGGTCGCCACAGATACGCAGTATTTT
d_call: NA; j_call: TRBJ2-3; clone_size: NA; v_call: TRBV7-2; cdr3_aa: CASSPGTGTDTQYF; cdr3_nt: TGTGCCAGCAGCCCAGGGACGGGCACAGATACGCAGTATTTT
d_call: NA; j_call: TRBJ2-1; clone_size: NA; v_call: TRBV9; cdr3_aa: CASSARTGNSYNEQFF; cdr3_nt: TGTGCCAGCAGCGCACGGACTGGGAACTCCTACAATGAGCAGTTCTTC
d_call: NA; j_call: TRBJ1-2; clone_size: NA; v_call: TRBV2; cdr3_aa: CASSIRESYGYTF; cdr3_nt: TGTGCCAGCAGCATCCGGGAGAGCTATGGCTACACCTTC
d_call: NA; j_call: TRBJ2-3; clone_size: NA; v_call: TRBV2; cdr3_aa: CASNDVFSDTQYF; cdr3_nt: TGTGCCAGCAATGATGTGTTTTCAGATACGCAGTATTTT
d_call: TRBD2; j_call: TRBJ2-3; clone_size: once; v_call: TRBV7-6; cdr3_aa: CASSPLAGGQADTQYF; cdr3_nt: TGTGCCAGCAGCCCATTAGCGGGGGGGCAGGCAGATACGCAGTATTTT
d_call: NA; j_call: TRBJ1-1; clone_size: once; v_call: TRBV27; cdr3_aa: CASSLTAILTEAFF; cdr3_nt: TGTGCCAGCAGCCTAACAGCGATCCTGACTGAAGCTTTCTTT
d_call: TRBD1; j_call: TRBJ2-1; clone_size: NA; v_call: TRBV5-1; cdr3_aa: CASSLEGTGFNEQFF; cdr3_nt: TGCGCCAGCAGCTTGGAGGGGACAGGGTTCAATGAGCAGTTCTTC
d_call: NA; j_call: TRBJ2-4; clone_size: few; v_call: TRBV14; cdr3_aa: CASSQGNIQYF; cdr3_nt: TGTGCCAGCAGCCAGGGTAACATTCAGTACTTC
d_call: TRBD1; j_call: TRBJ2-5; clone_size: NA; v_call: TRBV5-7; cdr3_aa: CASSADRDREETQYF; cdr3_nt: TGTGCCAGCAGCGCAGACCGGGACAGGGAAGAGACCCAGTACTTC
d_call: NA; j_call: TRBJ1-5; clone_size: NA; v_call: TRBV5-1; cdr3_aa: CASSLNLGAEPQHF; cdr3_nt: TGCGCCAGCAGCTTGAATTTAGGGGCTGAGCCCCAGCATTTT
d_call: TRBD2; j_call: TRBJ2-5; clone_size: NA; v_call: TRBV5-1; cdr3_aa: CASSLGLAAQETQYF; cdr3_nt: TGCGCCAGCAGCTTGGGACTAGCAGCTCAAGAGACCCAGTACTTC
d_call: NA; j_call: TRBJ2-1; clone_size: NA; v_call: TRBV6-1; cdr3_aa: CASSEEGPNEQFF; cdr3_nt: TGTGCCAGCAGTGAAGAGGGTCCCAATGAGCAGTTCTTC
d_call: TRBD1; j_call: TRBJ1-2; clone_size: once; v_call: TRBV25-1; cdr3_aa: CASSERGRGDYGYTF; cdr3_nt: TGTGCCAGCAGTGAGCGGGGCAGGGGGGACTATGGCTACACCTTC
d_call: TRBD1; j_call: TRBJ1-1; clone_size: NA; v_call: TRBV5-1; cdr3_aa: CASSQTGALNTEAFF; cdr3_nt: TGCGCCAGCAGCCAGACAGGGGCACTGAACACTGAAGCTTTCTTT
d_call: NA; j_call: TRBJ1-2; clone_size: NA; v_call: TRBV5-5; cdr3_aa: CASSPKRGGGYGYTF; cdr3_nt: TGTGCCAGCAGCCCCAAAAGGGGGGGAGGATATGGCTACACCTTC
d_call: NA; j_call: TRBJ1-6; clone_size: NA; v_call: TRBV28; cdr3_aa: CASSPSGLGSPLHF; cdr3_nt: TGTGCCAGCAGCCCCTCCGGGTTAGGTTCACCCCTCCACTTT
d_call: NA; j_call: TRBJ2-5; clone_size: once; v_call: TRBV5-1; cdr3_aa: CASSLVAGRETQYF; cdr3_nt: TGCGCCAGCAGCTTGGTCGCAGGGAGAGAGACCCAGTACTTC
d_call: TRBD1; j_call: TRBJ1-5; clone_size: NA; v_call: TRBV28; cdr3_aa: CASSRPGGGNQPQHF; cdr3_nt: TGTGCCAGCAGCCGTCCAGGGGGCGGCAATCAGCCCCAGCATTTT
d_call: NA; j_call: TRBJ2-5; clone_size: NA; v_call: TRBV7-9; cdr3_aa: CASRTAGSETQYF; cdr3_nt: TGTGCCAGCAGAACGGCGGGGAGCGAGACCCAGTACTTC
d_call: TRBD1; j_call: TRBJ2-7; clone_size: NA; v_call: TRBV5-1; cdr3_aa: CASSVRQGVNVEQYF; cdr3_nt: TGCGCCAGCAGCGTCCGACAGGGGGTAAATGTCGAGCAGTACTTC
d_call: NA; j_call: TRBJ2-5; clone_size: many; v_call: TRBV30; cdr3_aa: CAWGPYGTQYF; cdr3_nt: TGTGCCTGGGGGCCGTACGGGACCCAGTACTTC
d_call: NA; j_call: TRBJ1-1; clone_size: NA; v_call: TRBV19; cdr3_aa: CASSRQGRNTEAFF; cdr3_nt: TGTGCCAGTAGCCGACAAGGGAGGAACACTGAAGCTTTCTTT
d_call: NA; j_call: TRBJ1-1; clone_size: NA; v_call: TRBV27; cdr3_aa: CASSFEGSDTEAFF; cdr3_nt: TGTGCCAGCAGTTTCGAGGGTTCGGACACTGAAGCTTTCTTT
d_call: TRBD1; j_call: TRBJ2-3; clone_size: NA; v_call: TRBV7-2; cdr3_aa: CASSTGGADTQYF; cdr3_nt: TGTGCCAGCAGTACAGGGGGAGCAGATACGCAGTATTTT
d_call: NA; j_call: TRBJ2-3; clone_size: once; v_call: TRBV28; cdr3_aa: CASSSQGTDTQYF; cdr3_nt: TGTGCCAGCAGTTCGCAGGGTACAGATACGCAGTATTTT
d_call: NA; j_call: TRBJ1-3; clone_size: NA; v_call: TRBV19; cdr3_aa: CASSMGTASGNTIYF; cdr3_nt: TGTGCCAGTAGTATGGGCACCGCCTCTGGAAACACCATATATTTT
d_call: NA; j_call: TRBJ2-1; clone_size: NA; v_call: TRBV27; cdr3_aa: CASSLLRNYNEQFF; cdr3_nt: TGTGCCAGCAGTTTGCTACGGAATTACAATGAGCAGTTCTTC
d_call: NA; j_call: TRBJ2-7; clone_size: NA; v_call: TRBV5-4; cdr3_aa: CASSFVGGTYEQYF; cdr3_nt: TGTGCCAGCAGCTTTGTGGGCGGGACCTACGAGCAGTACTTC
d_call: TRBD1; j_call: TRBJ1-2; clone_size: NA; v_call: TRBV30; cdr3_aa: CAWTPGQGLYTF; cdr3_nt: TGTGCCTGGACACCGGGACAGGGTTTATACACCTTC
d_call: NA; j_call: TRBJ2-1; clone_size: NA; v_call: TRBV5-5; cdr3_aa: CASSLGNPGANEQFF; cdr3_nt: TGTGCCAGCAGCTTGGGGAACCCGGGAGCTAATGAGCAGTTCTTC
d_call: NA; j_call: TRBJ1-1; clone_size: NA; v_call: TRBV18; cdr3_aa: CASSPPSTSNTEAFF; cdr3_nt: TGTGCCAGCTCACCTCCCTCGACATCTAACACTGAAGCTTTCTTT
d_call: NA; j_call: TRBJ1-1; clone_size: NA; v_call: TRBV14; cdr3_aa: CASSQDRNTEAFF; cdr3_nt: TGTGCCAGCAGCCAAGATCGGAACACTGAAGCTTTCTTT
d_call: TRBD1; j_call: TRBJ2-2; clone_size: NA; v_call: TRBV28; cdr3_aa: CASSLSQGMYTGELFF; cdr3_nt: TGTGCCAGCAGTTTATCACAGGGGATGTACACCGGGGAGCTGTTTTTT
d_call: NA; j_call: TRBJ2-3; clone_size: NA; v_call: TRBV7-9; cdr3_aa: CASSLAAGSPDTQYF; cdr3_nt: TGTGCCAGCAGCTTAGCCGCAGGGAGCCCAGATACGCAGTATTTT